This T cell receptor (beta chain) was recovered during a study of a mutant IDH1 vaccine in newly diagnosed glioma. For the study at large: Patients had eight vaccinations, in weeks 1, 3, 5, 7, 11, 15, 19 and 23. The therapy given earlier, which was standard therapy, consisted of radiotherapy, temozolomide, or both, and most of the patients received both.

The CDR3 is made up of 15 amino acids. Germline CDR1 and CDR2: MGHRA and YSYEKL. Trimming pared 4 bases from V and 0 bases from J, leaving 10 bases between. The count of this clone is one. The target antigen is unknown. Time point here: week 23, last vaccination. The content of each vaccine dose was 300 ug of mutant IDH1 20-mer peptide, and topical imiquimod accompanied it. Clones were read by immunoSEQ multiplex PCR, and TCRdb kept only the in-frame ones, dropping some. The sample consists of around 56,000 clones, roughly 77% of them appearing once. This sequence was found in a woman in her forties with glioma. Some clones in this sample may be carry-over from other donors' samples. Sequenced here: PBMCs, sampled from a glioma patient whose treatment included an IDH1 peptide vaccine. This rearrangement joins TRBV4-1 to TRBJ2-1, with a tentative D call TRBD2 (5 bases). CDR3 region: CASSPLANSYNEQFF. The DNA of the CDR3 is TGCGCCAGCAGCCCCCTAGCCAACTCCTACAATGAGCAGTTCTTC.